Each of the 24 T cell receptor beta chains below was sequenced from the same sample in a study of shared clonotypes between healthy human individuals. Generated by immunoSEQ multiplex PCR, the TCRdb table keeps only in-frame clones and is missing some. The sample yields about 2 million clones, approximately 94% seen once. Naive CD8 cells comprised CD45RO-negative, CCR7-positively selected cells, excluding terminally differentiated effector memory CD45RA+ cells. Sequenced material: naive CD8+ T cells sorted from blood. These receptor sequences come from a man aged 18 to 30 in good health.

This chain links TRBV27 with TRBJ2-5; 12 bases agree with TRBD2. Germline loops: CDR1 MNHEY, CDR2 SMNVEV (reference sequence). CDR3 length equals 16 residues. V was clipped by 2 bases and J by 4 bases; unmatched bases: 5. DNA for the CDR3: TGTGCCAGCAGTTTACTAGCGGGGGGGCCTGGAGAGACCCAGTACTTC. This sequence encodes CASSLLAGGPGETQYF.

This sequence joins TRBV9 and TRBJ2-5; 9 bases match TRBD1. Germline CDR1 SGDLS, CDR2 YYNGEE. The J segment lost 4 bases and the V segment lost 0 bases, leaving 7 bases of the junction unmatched. This CDR3 region has 16 residues. CDR3 coding DNA: TGTGCCAGCAGCGTAGGAGGGGACAGGGTAGTAGAGACCCAGTACTTC. Its translation is CASSVGGDRVVETQYF.

This clone was picked up one time. This sequence joins TRBV11-2 and TRBJ1-1; D is ambiguous. Deletions cut 3 bases from V and 6 bases from J, with 17 bases between. This CDR3 comprises 15 residues. Germline values: CDR1 SGHAT, CDR2 FQNNGV. The CDR3 reads CASSFSMGRIPEAFF. The CDR3 coding sequence is TGTGCCAGCAGCTTTAGTATGGGCCGGATCCCTGAAGCTTTCTTT.

The rearrangement links TRBV27 to TRBJ1-2, with a tentative D call TRBD1 (6 bases). The germline gives CDR1 MNHEY, CDR2 SMNVEV (reference sequence). The CDR3 totals 15 residues. V shed 0 bases and J shed 8 bases, with 16 bases lying between them. The DNA of the CDR3 is TGTGCCAGCAGTTTATCGCCGACAGGACAAGTGGGCTACACCTTC. Its protein is CASSLSPTGQVGYTF.

The chain has TRBV5-1 and TRBJ2-5; no reliable D call. V was shortened by 2 bases and J by 7 bases, with 9 bases between the two germline ends. The germline CDR1 and CDR2 sequences are SGHRS and YFSETQ. The length of the CDR3 is 12 residues. CDR3 DNA sequence: TGCGCCAGCAGCTTAGACCTGAGGACCCAGTACTTC. It translates to CASSLDLRTQYF.

The sample holds one count of this clone. The chain recombines TRBV27 with TRBJ2-7, with D perhaps matching TRBD2 (6 bases). This CDR3 has 15 amino acids. Per germline, CDR1 MNHEY and CDR2 SMNVEV (reference sequence). V was cut by 4 bases and J by 3 bases, with 16 bases left in between. CDR3 sequence: CASSSKLANGYEQYF. Written as DNA, the CDR3 is TGTGCCAGCAGTTCCAAACTAGCTAACGGCTACGAGCAGTACTTC.

The rearrangement uses TRBV5-4 and TRBJ1-1, with D possibly matching TRBD1 (5 bases). V was shortened by 2 bases and J by 4 bases, with 9 bases between the two germline ends. CDR3 length: 13 amino acids. Germline loops: CDR1 SGHNT, CDR2 YYREEE (reference sequence). The CDR3 bases are TGTGCCAGCAGCTTCGGGGCTGGCACTGAAGCTTTCTTT. Translated, it gives CASSFGAGTEAFF.

The chain has TRBV9 and TRBJ2-3; 10 bases are shared with TRBD2. The CDR3 loop spans 16 amino acids. Germline loops: CDR1 SGDLS, CDR2 YYNGEE. Trimming at V came to 1 base and at J to 1 base, leaving 3 bases not matched to a gene. CDR3 nucleotides: TGTGCCAGCAGCGTACCGAGCGGGGGGGGCACAGATACGCAGTATTTT. Amino acid sequence: CASSVPSGGGTDTQYF. The full variable domain, completed using reference TRBV9 and TRBJ2-3, is DSGVTQTPKHLITATGQRVTLRCSPRSGDLSVYWYQQSLDQGLQFLIQYYNGEERAKGNILERFSAQQFPDLHSELNLSSLELGDSALYFCASSVPSGGGTDTQYFGPGTRLTVL.

The rearrangement links TRBV6-5 to TRBJ1-2; D is perhaps TRBD1 (5 bases). CDR3 length: 15 residues. Trimming stripped 0 bases from V and 8 bases from J, with 16 bases between. CDR1 is MNHEY and CDR2 is SVGAGI in the germline V gene. The CDR3: CASSYSVSGRVGYTF. CDR3 nucleotide sequence: TGTGCCAGCAGTTACTCAGTTTCAGGCAGGGTGGGCTACACCTTC.

This chain joins TRBV27 and TRBJ2-7; TRBD2 might be the D (5 bases). Trimming stripped 5 bases from V and 6 bases from J, with 14 bases between. The CDR3 sequence is 13 residues long. Germline V CDR1 and CDR2: MNHEY, SMNVEV (reference sequence). The CDR3 DNA reads TGTGCCAGCAGTCTCTCCCTCCGGGGCGAGCAGTACTTC. This gives the protein CASSLSLRGEQYF.

V is TRBV5-1 and J is TRBJ2-7; D is perhaps TRBD1 (6 bases). The V end was cut by 2 bases, the J end by 4 bases, with 13 bases between. Per the germline V gene, CDR1 is SGHRS and CDR2 is YFSETQ. The CDR3 consists of 14 residues. The CDR3 region is CASSFVSGEYEQYF. The CDR3 nucleotides read TGCGCCAGCAGCTTCGTTTCAGGGGAATACGAGCAGTACTTC. Full variable domain (remainder filled in from reference TRBV5-1 and TRBJ2-7): KAGVTQTPRYLIKTRGQQVTLSCSPISGHRSVSWYQQTPGQGLQFLFEYFSETQRNKGNFPGRFSGRQFSNSRSEMNVSTLELGDSALYLCASSFVSGEYEQYFGPGTRLTVT.

As for this clone: This same CDR3 is encoded by further DNA sequences in the sample. The rearrangement joins TRBV28 to TRBJ1-1; D gene ambiguous. Germline V gives CDR1 MDHEN, CDR2 SYDVKM. The CDR3 is 14 amino acids. V lost 6 bases and J lost 1, with 12 bases in between. The CDR3 coding sequence is TGTGCCAGCAGCCCGGGAGGAGAGAACACTGAAGCTTTCTTT. This gives the protein CASSPGGENTEAFF.

The chain is built from TRBV4-2 and TRBJ1-3; D call uncertain. Germline assignment: CDR1 LGHNA and CDR2 YNFKEQ. The germline V and J ends were trimmed by 1 base and 6 bases, with 16 bases remaining between them. The CDR3 runs 16 residues. The CDR3 DNA reads TGTGCCAGCAGCCAAGGCTTCGGGCAAGTCTTAAACACCATATATTTT. Protein: CASSQGFGQVLNTIYF.

The chain recombines TRBV30 with TRBJ1-1; no definite D call. Trimming left V 6 bases short and J 10 bases short, with 9 bases between. The CDR3 has 9 amino acids. Germline loops: CDR1 GTSNPN, CDR2 SVGIG (reference sequence). CDR3 protein: CACTDGAFF. CDR3 bases: TGTGCCTGCACGGACGGAGCTTTCTTT. Variable domain in full (rest from reference TRBV30 and TRBJ1-1): SQTIHQWPATLVQPVGSPLSLECTVEGTSNPNLYWYRQAAGRGLQLLFYSVGIGQISSEVPQNLSASRPQDRQFILSSKKLLLSDSGFYLCACTDGAFFGQGTRLTVV.

J is TRBJ1-4 and V is TRBV13; 7 bases fit TRBD1. This CDR3 has 13 amino acids. V was clipped by 4 bases and J by 8 bases; unmatched bases: 4. Germline V gene sequence: CDR1 PRHDT, CDR2 FYEKMQ (reference sequence). The CDR3 bases are TGTGCCAGCAGCTGGACAGGAAAGGAAAAACTGTTTTTT. Protein: CASSWTGKEKLFF.

The chain employs TRBV5-6 and TRBJ1-4; 8 positions match TRBD1. Trimming cost V 3 bases and J 8 bases; bases outside gene matches: 3. The CDR3 has 13 residues. Germline values: CDR1 SGHDT, CDR2 YYEEEE. The CDR3 nucleotides read TGTGCCAGCAGCTGGGACAGGCAAGAAAAACTGTTTTTT. This sequence encodes CASSWDRQEKLFF.

The CDR3 nucleotides are TGTGCCAGTAGCCCCGGTCGGGGGCGAGATAATAATTCACCCCTCCACTTT. Translating it yields CASSPGRGRDNNSPLHF. The chain couples TRBV7-8 to TRBJ1-6, with D maybe TRBD1 (6 bases). The germline V gene has CDR1 SGHVS and CDR2 FQNEAQ. The CDR3 has 17 amino acids. Trimming pared 9 bases from V and 5 bases from J, leaving 23 bases between.

V usage is TRBV7-3 and J usage is TRBJ2-7; D remains unclear. V gave up 1 base and J gave up 5 bases, with 9 bases separating them. The CDR3 covers 13 residues. Germline-derived CDR1 and CDR2 are SGHTA and FQGTGA. The CDR3 bases are TGTGCCAGCAGCTTAATGGTGGGGAACGAGCAGTACTTC. Translated: CASSLMVGNEQYF.

V and J are TRBV6-1 and TRBJ2-5; 10 positions match TRBD1. Germline V gene lookup returns CDR1 MNHNS and CDR2 SASEGT. Germline trimming cut 6 bases from V and 5 bases from J; bases unmatched to any gene: 6. The CDR3 covers 14 residues. The CDR3: CASSHGQGVETQYF. The CDR3 DNA reads TGTGCCAGCAGCCACGGACAGGGGGTGGAGACCCAGTACTTC.

This rearrangement joins TRBV5-1 to TRBJ2-3; 9 bases are shared with TRBD2. The CDR3 length is 15 residues. Trimming took 1 base from V and 6 from J; bases not matched to a gene: 6. Germline lookup yields CDR1 SGHRS and CDR2 YFSETQ. The CDR3 loop reads CASSLRASGVDTQYF. The CDR3 bases are TGCGCCAGCAGCTTGAGGGCTAGCGGGGTCGATACGCAGTATTTT. The whole variable domain, filled in from reference TRBV5-1 and TRBJ2-3, reads KAGVTQTPRYLIKTRGQQVTLSCSPISGHRSVSWYQQTPGQGLQFLFEYFSETQRNKGNFPGRFSGRQFSNSRSEMNVSTLELGDSALYLCASSLRASGVDTQYFGPGTRLTVL.

V and J are TRBV9 and TRBJ1-5, with a weak D call TRBD1 (5 bases). Germline lookup yields CDR1 SGDLS and CDR2 YYNGEE. V lost 4 bases and J 2 bases, leaving 10 bases between the germline ends. The length of the CDR3 is 14 residues. The CDR3 DNA reads TGTGCCAGCAGCCCCTGGGGGGGCAATCAGCCCCAGCATTTT. It specifies CASSPWGGNQPQHF.

Turning to this clone: At the DNA level, this CDR3 is encoded by other sequences in the same sample as well. V is TRBV4-1 and J is TRBJ2-5, with D tentatively TRBD1 (6 bases). The CDR3 extends over 13 amino acids. The germline V gene has CDR1 MGHRA and CDR2 YSYEKL. V was pared by 0 bases and J by 4 bases, with 6 bases between. The CDR3 sequence: CASSQDRGETQYF. In DNA form, the CDR3 reads TGCGCCAGCAGCCAAGACAGGGGAGAGACCCAGTACTTC.

On this clone: This same CDR3 is encoded by further DNA sequences in the sample. The chain combines TRBV7-9 with TRBJ2-3; D unclear. The germline V gene encodes CDR1 SEHNR and CDR2 FQNEAQ (reference sequence). Trimming took 5 bases from V and 6 from J, leaving 12 bases between them. This CDR3 has 13 amino acids. CDR3 in DNA: TGTGCCAGCAGCCCACGGACGACGGATACGCAGTATTTT. Its translation: CASSPRTTDTQYF.

The chain combines TRBV5-4 with TRBJ1-2; possibly TRBD1 for D (5 bases). Trimming stripped 3 bases from V and 4 bases from J, with 16 bases between. Germline CDR1 and CDR2: SGHNT and YYREEE (reference sequence). The CDR3 loop spans 15 amino acids. The CDR3 nucleotides read TGTGCCAGCAGCTCAGATGACAGTCTGTCCTATGGCTACACCTTC. It specifies CASSSDDSLSYGYTF.